Below are 12 T cell receptor beta chains sequenced from a single sample in a study of post-analysis software for immune sequencing data (dated by TCRdb to the mid-2010s). What the research found in general, with its limitations: Patients showed significantly higher frequencies than controls for several TRBV segments, among them TRBV5-6, TRBV5-1 and TRBV20-1.

The antigens of these receptors remain unknown. The library was generated by PCR. Sequenced using an Illumina HiSeq 2500. To reduce PCR and sequencing biases, unique molecular identifiers were incorporated into the TCR beta cDNA libraries. The public reads were reprocessed in TCRdb via fastp at Q25 and MiXCR, keeping in-frame beta chains. Under each unique CDR3 protein, matching rows form one entry showing the most common genes and DNA. A total of 700,000 to 900,000 distinct CDR3 sequences appear in this sample, 46% of them only once. The top ten constitute roughly 5.2% of the sample. The sample taken for sequencing was blood. Receptors originate from a girl aged 5 to 17 with multiple sclerosis.

This clonotype was detected only a few times. This chain joins TRBV29-1 and TRBJ2-7; D possibly corresponds to TRBD1 (8 bases). Between the trimmed V and J ends, which lost 6 bases and 2 bases, there was a span of 14 bases. Looked up from germline, CDR1 is SQVTM and CDR2 is ANQGSEA. The CDR3 has 13 amino acids. The CDR3 nucleotides are TGCAGCGTAGAACAGGGGGGGACCTACGAGCAGTACTTC. The encoded protein is CSVEQGGTYEQYF.

This chain links TRBV12-3 or TRBV12-4 with TRBJ2-7; TRBD1 matches 7 bases. V was pared by 6 bases and J by 2 bases, with 4 bases of the junction left unmatched. The CDR3 runs to 13 residues. This chain's CDR3 is CASSIDRAYEQYF. CDR3 in DNA: TGTGCCAGCAGCATAGACAGGGCCTACGAGCAGTACTTC.

The chain is built from TRBV7-2 and TRBJ2-1; D is unresolved. CDR3 length equals 12 residues. Trimming left V 5 bases short and J 8 bases short, with 10 bases between. Germline CDR1 SGHTA, CDR2 FQGNSA. The CDR3 DNA is TGTGCCAGCAGCAACGAGATCTATGAGCAGTTCTTC. This translates into CASSNEIYEQFF.

The genes are TRBV5-1 and TRBJ2-7, with a tentative D call TRBD2 (5 bases). Trimming left V 2 bases short and J 2 bases short, with 11 bases between. The CDR3 totals 14 residues. Germline V gene sequence: CDR1 SGHRS, CDR2 YFSETQ. The CDR3 here is CASSLDPGTYEQYF. The CDR3 region has the DNA TGCGCCAGCAGCTTAGACCCCGGGACCTACGAGCAGTACTTC.

The rearrangement uses TRBV4-1 and TRBJ1-2; D is possibly TRBD1 (5 bases). Trimming removed 0 bases from V and 4 bases from J, with 12 bases in between. The CDR3 is made up of 15 amino acids. The germline CDR1 and CDR2 sequences are MGHRA and YSYEKL. The CDR3 DNA sequence: TGCGCCAGCAGCCAAGAACCGACAGCGTCCTATGGCTACACCTTC. This gives the protein CASSQEPTASYGYTF.

In its sample, this clonotype was seen a few times. The V gene is TRBV27, the J gene TRBJ2-1; the D is unclear. This CDR3 is 14 amino acids long. Trimming shortened V by 8 bases and J by 9 bases, and 20 bases separated the two germline ends. Germline CDR1 MNHEY, CDR2 SMNVEV (reference sequence). The CDR3 here is CASLPSWRGGEQFF. CDR3 DNA sequence: TGTGCCAGCCTCCCAAGTTGGCGAGGCGGTGAGCAGTTCTTC.

This clonotype has only a few counts. The chain carries TRBV15 and TRBJ2-1; D is unresolved. CDR3 length: 12 residues. Trimming shortened V by 3 bases and J by 6 bases, and 6 bases separated the two germline ends. Per the germline V gene, CDR1 is LNHNV and CDR2 is YYDKDF (reference sequence). Written as DNA, the CDR3 is TGTGCCACCAGCAGTGGTTTCAATGAGCAGTTCTTC. Translating it yields CATSSGFNEQFF.

V is TRBV10-3 and J is TRBJ2-1; D unresolved. Trimming stripped 0 bases from V and 7 bases from J, with 13 bases between. This CDR3 is built from 15 residues. Germline V gene lookup returns CDR1 ENHRY and CDR2 SYGVKD. The CDR3 coding sequence is TGTGCCATCAGTGAGTCGCTTGGTAGCTTGAATGAGCAGTTCTTC. Translated: CAISESLGSLNEQFF.

The chain uses TRBV6-1 and TRBJ2-7, with unresolved D. The germline CDR1 and CDR2 sequences are MNHNS and SASEGT. The CDR3 sequence is 12 residues long. Trimming left V 6 bases short and J 7 bases short, with 13 bases between. CDR3: CASRMSRKEQYF. In DNA form, the CDR3 reads TGTGCCAGCAGGATGTCCCGGAAAGAGCAGTACTTC.

CDR3 DNA: TGTGCCAGCAGACAAACCTGGGACACCTCAATTGAAAATAATTCACCCCTCCACTTT. The encoded protein is CASRQTWDTSIENNSPLHF. This chain links TRBV12-3 or TRBV12-4 with TRBJ1-6; possibly TRBD1 for D (6 bases). Deletions cut 6 bases from V and 5 bases from J, with 26 bases between. The CDR3 covers 19 residues.

The chain recombines TRBV6-1 with TRBJ1-5; the D gene is possibly TRBD1 (6 bases). This CDR3 contains 13 residues. The V gene's germline CDR1 is MNHNS and CDR2 SASEGT. Trimming cost V 6 bases and J 7 bases, with 13 bases left between them. CDR3 DNA sequence: TGTGCCAGCAGGCCCAGGGGCGGGCAGCCCCAGCATTTT. Encoded protein: CASRPRGGQPQHF.

This clonotype was seen only a few times. The gene calls are TRBV10-3 and TRBJ2-1; TRBD2 aligns across 7 bases. V lost 8 bases and J lost 6; bases outside the gene matches: 10. Germline CDR1 reads ENHRY; CDR2 reads SYGVKD. This CDR3 spans 14 amino acids. The CDR3 DNA reads TGTGCCATCGGTGCAGGACTAGAGGGCAATGAGCAGTTCTTC. The encoded protein is CAIGAGLEGNEQFF.